The 26 T cell receptor beta chains reported below all come from one sample, sequenced in a study of cytomegalovirus exposure and HLA in healthy donors. The PCR employed 60 Vbeta primers together with 13 Jbeta primers. Here immunoSEQ multiplex PCR was the method, and the copy in TCRdb shows in-frame clones only, minus some. The sample lists 150,000 or so clones; around 82% were seen once. The specimen sequenced was PBMCs. These receptors came from a woman between 50 and 59 years old in good health and CMV-seropositive.

V and J are TRBV27 and TRBJ2-7; no definite D call. The germline CDR1 and CDR2 sequences are MNHEY and SMNVEV (reference sequence). Trimming removed 8 bases from V and 0 bases from J, with 8 bases in between. The CDR3 totals 12 residues. The CDR3 here is CASARNSYEQYF. The CDR3 DNA is TGTGCCAGCGCGCGGAACTCCTACGAGCAGTACTTC.

The chain uses TRBV12-5 and TRBJ2-1; no definite D call. The CDR3 covers 14 residues. In germline, CDR1 is LGHNT, CDR2 FRNRAP. V was cut by 1 base and J by 5 bases, with 9 bases left in between. The CDR3 region is CASGLGLADNEQFF. The CDR3, as DNA: TGTGCTAGTGGTTTGGGTCTGGCGGACAATGAGCAGTTCTTC.

The rearrangement links TRBV10-3 to TRBJ2-1, with TRBD2 as a possible D gene (6 bases). In germline, CDR1 is ENHRY, CDR2 SYGVKD. The ends were cut back, 6 bases at V and 3 bases at J, with 18 bases in the middle. The CDR3 spans 16 residues. This CDR3 reads CAISNGAGSDYNEQFF. DNA for the CDR3: TGTGCCATCAGCAATGGGGCGGGGAGCGACTACAATGAGCAGTTCTTC.

The chain recombines TRBV12-5 with TRBJ2-5; D might be TRBD1 (5 bases). Germline CDR1 and CDR2: LGHNT and FRNRAP. CDR3 length: 13 residues. Trimming pared 1 base from V and 7 bases from J, leaving 10 bases between. The CDR3 bases are TGTGCTAGTGGTTTGGCAGGGTCGGGGACCCAGTACTTC. Translated: CASGLAGSGTQYF.

The chain recombines TRBV4-2 with TRBJ2-7; TRBD2 matches 7 bases. This CDR3 is 15 amino acids long. V shed 0 bases and J 5 bases; nucleotides not matched to a gene: 7. From germline, CDR1 is LGHNA and CDR2 YNFKEQ. CDR3: CASSQETSSAHEQYF. The CDR3 nucleotides are TGTGCCAGCAGCCAAGAGACTAGCAGTGCCCACGAGCAGTACTTC.

The gene calls are TRBV19 and TRBJ1-5, with TRBD1 identical over 7 bases. The germline gives CDR1 LNHDA, CDR2 SQIVND (reference sequence). The CDR3 covers 16 residues. Unmatched junction bases numbered 11, after V lost 4 bases and J lost 5 bases. The CDR3 nucleotides read TGTGCCAGTAGTACCAAGGTAGGGACAGATTATCAGCCCCAGCATTTT. Translated, it gives CASSTKVGTDYQPQHF.

This clone was recorded once. The chain recombines TRBV6-5 with TRBJ2-7; weak D call: TRBD1 (6 bases). The CDR3 contains 15 residues. Trimming pared 7 bases from V and 3 bases from J, leaving 19 bases between. Germline V gene lookup returns CDR1 MNHEY and CDR2 SVGAGI. The chain's CDR3 is CASTPGAVGGYEQYF. CDR3 DNA: TGTGCCAGCACCCCAGGGGCAGTAGGCGGCTACGAGCAGTACTTC.

This chain connects TRBV19 to TRBJ1-2, with 7 bases fitting TRBD1. The CDR3 runs 16 residues. CDR1 is LNHDA, CDR2 SQIVND, per germline (reference sequence). V lost 6 bases, J lost 3 bases, and 13 bases stayed unmatched. This CDR3 is CASSLIREGAHYGYTF. The DNA for the CDR3 is TGTGCCAGTAGCCTAATAAGAGAGGGGGCTCACTATGGCTACACCTTC.

The chain uses TRBV27 and TRBJ1-1; TRBD1 matches at 7 bases. This CDR3 spans 16 amino acids. CDR1 MNHEY and CDR2 SMNVEV come from the germline V gene (reference sequence). V lost 4 bases to trimming and J lost 4 bases; unmatched junction nucleotides: 12. The CDR3 spells CASSSTRKGAGTEAFF. In DNA, the CDR3 is TGTGCCAGCAGTTCCACGCGGAAGGGGGCTGGCACTGAAGCTTTCTTT.

This clone has only one observation. This sequence joins TRBV9 and TRBJ2-7, with TRBD1 as a possible D gene (5 bases). Germline values: CDR1 SGDLS, CDR2 YYNGEE. V lost 0 bases to trimming and J lost 5 bases, with 15 bases between them. This CDR3 region has 15 residues. CDR3 sequence: CASSVGGANGHEQYF. DNA of the CDR3: TGTGCCAGCAGCGTAGGGGGCGCGAATGGCCACGAGCAGTACTTC.

V gene TRBV5-4 combines with J gene TRBJ1-6, with D unresolved. The CDR3 extends over 13 amino acids. Trimming cost V 0 bases and J 10 bases, with 8 bases left between them. The germline V gene encodes CDR1 SGHNT and CDR2 YYREEE (reference sequence). The CDR3, as DNA: TGTGCCAGCAGCTTGGAGGGAGGATCACCCCTCCACTTT. It is translated as CASSLEGGSPLHF. The full variable domain, completed using reference TRBV5-4 and TRBJ1-6, is ETGVTQSPTHLIKTRGQQVTLRCSSQSGHNTVSWYQQALGQGPQFIFQYYREEENGRGNFPPRFSGLQFPNYSSELNVNALELDDSALYLCASSLEGGSPLHFGNGTRLTVT.

This clone was recorded a few times. The rearrangement joins TRBV2 to TRBJ2-1, with 10 nucleotides matching TRBD2. V shed 7 bases, J shed 10 bases, and the junction held 13 bases outside the gene matches. The V gene's germline CDR1 is SNHLY and CDR2 FYNNEI. The CDR3 consists of 15 residues. CDR3 in DNA: TGTGCCAGCACCGAGGGACTAGCGCTGAGGGGGGAGCAGTTCTTC. It translates to CASTEGLALRGEQFF.

The V and J genes are TRBV15 and TRBJ2-7, with 7 nucleotides matching TRBD1. Germline loops: CDR1 LNHNV, CDR2 YYDKDF (reference sequence). The CDR3 is made up of 12 amino acids. The DNA of the CDR3 is TGTGCTACCGGGGACAGTGTGTACGAGCAGTACTTC. This gives the protein CATGDSVYEQYF.

The V gene is TRBV11-2, the J gene TRBJ1-2; no firm D call. The CDR3 runs to 17 residues. The V gene's germline CDR1 is SGHAT and CDR2 FQNNGV. The V end was cut by 1 base, the J end by 6 bases, with 21 bases between. The CDR3, as DNA: TGTGCCAGCAGCTTAGCACCCTCGGGAACAGTACGCGATGGCTACACCTTC. This encodes CASSLAPSGTVRDGYTF. The variable domain in full, with the rest retrieved from reference TRBV11-2 and TRBJ1-2, is EAGVAQSPRYKIIEKRQSVAFWCNPISGHATLYWYQQILGQGPKLLIQFQNNGVVDDSQLPKDRFSAERLKGVDSTLKIQPAKLEDSAVYLCASSLAPSGTVRDGYTFGSGTRLTVV.

The chain joins TRBV11-1 to TRBJ2-3, with D possibly being TRBD1 (5 bases). CDR1 is SGHAT and CDR2 is FQDESV in the germline V gene (reference sequence). Trimming pared 1 base from V and 5 bases from J, leaving 13 bases between. This CDR3 has 15 amino acids. In DNA, the CDR3 is TGTGCCAGCAGCTTAGTTCCAGGGTTGGGAGATACGCAGTATTTT. Its translation: CASSLVPGLGDTQYF.

The genes are TRBV30 and TRBJ1-4, with D perhaps matching TRBD1 (6 bases). The CDR3 is made up of 14 amino acids. Germline CDR1 and CDR2: GTSNPN and SVGIG (reference sequence). V lost 5 bases to trimming and J lost 0 bases, with 10 bases between them. CDR3 residues: CAWSTGATNEKLFF. The CDR3 DNA follows: TGTGCCTGGTCGACAGGAGCAACTAATGAAAAACTGTTTTTT.

This chain joins TRBV5-1 and TRBJ1-6; no clear D gene. Germline V gene sequence: CDR1 SGHRS, CDR2 YFSETQ. The CDR3 has 13 residues. Trimming shortened V by 1 base and J by 7 bases, and 6 bases separated the two germline ends. CDR3 coding DNA: TGCGCCAGCAGCTTGATGAGGAATTCACCCCTCCACTTT. This gives the protein CASSLMRNSPLHF.

The CDR3 region has the DNA TGCGCCAGCAGCGCTGGGACTAGCGGGGGGTCCTACGAGCAGTACTTC. Amino acids: CASSAGTSGGSYEQYF. The rearrangement joins TRBV4-1 to TRBJ2-7, with 15 bases that match TRBD2. The length of the CDR3 is 16 residues. Germline V gene sequence: CDR1 MGHRA, CDR2 YSYEKL. V shed 5 bases and J 1 base; nucleotides not matched to a gene: 3.

The chain links TRBV11-2 to TRBJ1-2; D is possibly TRBD1 (6 bases). Germline assignment: CDR1 SGHAT and CDR2 FQNNGV. V was pared by 5 bases and J by 4 bases, with 14 bases between. This CDR3 comprises 14 residues. The CDR3 DNA reads TGTGCCAGCAGCCATTGGACAGTTTCCTATGGCTACACCTTC. It encodes CASSHWTVSYGYTF.

The chain employs TRBV5-4 and TRBJ2-5, with TRBD1 matching over 7 bases. The J call may be incorrect, as the DNA end agrees better with TRBJ2-7. Looked up from germline, CDR1 is SGHNT and CDR2 is YYREEE (reference sequence). There are 13 residues in the CDR3. CDR3 sequence reads: CASSWDSTYEQYF. The CDR3 nucleotides are TGTGCCAGCAGCTGGGACAGTACCTACGAGCAGTACTTC.

The V gene is TRBV6-1, the J gene TRBJ1-2, with 9 bases that match TRBD1. The junction had 9 bases not matched to a gene; V was cut back by 6 bases and J by 4 bases. The CDR3 has 15 residues. Germline CDR1 and CDR2: MNHNS and SASEGT. CDR3 DNA: TGTGCCAGCAGCATACAGGGGGCGCTGGGCTATGGCTACACCTTC. Translation: CASSIQGALGYGYTF.

The genes are TRBV28 and TRBJ1-1, with TRBD1 matching 7 bases. CDR3 length equals 13 residues. CDR1 and CDR2 from the germline V gene are MDHEN and SYDVKM. The ends lost 2 bases at V and 7 bases at J; junction bases unmatched: 4. CDR3 in amino acids: CASSLRQGNEAFF. CDR3 DNA: TGTGCCAGCAGTTTACGACAGGGTAATGAAGCTTTCTTT. Based on the CDR3 plus reference TRBV28 and TRBJ1-1, the full variable domain is DVKVTQSSRYLVKRTGEKVFLECVQDMDHENMFWYRQDPGLGLRLIYFSYDVKMKEKGDIPEGYSVSREKKERFSLILESASTNQTSMYLCASSLRQGNEAFFGQGTRLTVV.

This chain uses TRBV5-6 with TRBJ2-3, with 9 bases identical to TRBD1. The CDR3 consists of 17 residues. Germline-derived CDR1 and CDR2 are SGHDT and YYEEEE. Unmatched junction bases numbered 16, after V lost 4 bases and J lost 7 bases. Here the CDR3 DNA reads TGTGCCAGCAGCCGAAAGATCGGGACAGGGAGTACGTATACGCAGTATTTT. Amino acids: CASSRKIGTGSTYTQYF. The complete variable domain, with remaining parts taken from reference TRBV5-6 and TRBJ2-3, reads DAGVTQSPTHLIKTRGQQVTLRCSPKSGHDTVSWYQQALGQGPQFIFQYYEEEERQRGNFPDRFSGHQFPNYSSELNVNALLLGDSALYLCASSRKIGTGSTYTQYFGPGTRLTVL.

The chain employs TRBV4-3 and TRBJ2-3; D is possibly TRBD2 (6 bases). Germline V gives CDR1 LGHNA, CDR2 YSLEER. The CDR3 is 16 amino acids. V was trimmed by 0 bases and J by 3 bases, leaving 13 bases between them. Here the CDR3 DNA reads TGCGCCAGCAGCCAAGATACCCGGGGGAGGACAGATACGCAGTATTTT. Protein sequence: CASSQDTRGRTDTQYF.

The rearrangement links TRBV29-1 to TRBJ1-2; 8 positions match TRBD1. With V trimmed by 3 bases and J by 4 bases, 4 bases remained unmatched. The CDR3 has 13 amino acids. Germline lookup yields CDR1 SQVTM and CDR2 ANQGSEA. Here the CDR3 reads CSVDIRGPYGYTF. The DNA of the CDR3 is TGCAGCGTTGACATCAGGGGGCCCTATGGCTACACCTTC.

This chain joins TRBV4-3 and TRBJ2-3; 8 nucleotides match TRBD2. V was pared by 0 bases and J by 6 bases, with 11 bases of the junction left unmatched. Germline V gene lookup returns CDR1 LGHNA and CDR2 YSLEER. The CDR3 covers 17 residues. The CDR3 bases are TGCGCCAGCAGCCAAGATGGGGGACTAGGTGGGGTTGATACGCAGTATTTT. Its translation: CASSQDGGLGGVDTQYF.